The source of this T cell receptor beta chain is a study of blood T cell repertoires in COVID-19. Study background: COVID-19 samples, acute and convalescent, were from the United States, Italy and Spain.

Germline V lookup: CDR1 MGHDK, CDR2 SYGVNS. The ends were cut back, 1 base at V and 4 bases at J, with 7 bases in the middle. The CDR3 is 14 amino acids. Repertoires were generated with immunoSEQ multiplex PCR, while TCRdb's copy carries only in-frame clones and drops some. The sample lists about 240,000 clones; around 88% were seen once. This chain joins TRBV25-1 and TRBJ2-2, with TRBD2 as a possible D gene (6 bases). Sequencing used peripheral blood. The sequence was obtained from a woman younger than 45 who had recovered from COVID-19. Here the CDR3 DNA reads TGTGCCAGCAGTGAATGGAGGGTCACCGGGGAGCTGTTTTTT. It codes for CASSEWRVTGELFF.